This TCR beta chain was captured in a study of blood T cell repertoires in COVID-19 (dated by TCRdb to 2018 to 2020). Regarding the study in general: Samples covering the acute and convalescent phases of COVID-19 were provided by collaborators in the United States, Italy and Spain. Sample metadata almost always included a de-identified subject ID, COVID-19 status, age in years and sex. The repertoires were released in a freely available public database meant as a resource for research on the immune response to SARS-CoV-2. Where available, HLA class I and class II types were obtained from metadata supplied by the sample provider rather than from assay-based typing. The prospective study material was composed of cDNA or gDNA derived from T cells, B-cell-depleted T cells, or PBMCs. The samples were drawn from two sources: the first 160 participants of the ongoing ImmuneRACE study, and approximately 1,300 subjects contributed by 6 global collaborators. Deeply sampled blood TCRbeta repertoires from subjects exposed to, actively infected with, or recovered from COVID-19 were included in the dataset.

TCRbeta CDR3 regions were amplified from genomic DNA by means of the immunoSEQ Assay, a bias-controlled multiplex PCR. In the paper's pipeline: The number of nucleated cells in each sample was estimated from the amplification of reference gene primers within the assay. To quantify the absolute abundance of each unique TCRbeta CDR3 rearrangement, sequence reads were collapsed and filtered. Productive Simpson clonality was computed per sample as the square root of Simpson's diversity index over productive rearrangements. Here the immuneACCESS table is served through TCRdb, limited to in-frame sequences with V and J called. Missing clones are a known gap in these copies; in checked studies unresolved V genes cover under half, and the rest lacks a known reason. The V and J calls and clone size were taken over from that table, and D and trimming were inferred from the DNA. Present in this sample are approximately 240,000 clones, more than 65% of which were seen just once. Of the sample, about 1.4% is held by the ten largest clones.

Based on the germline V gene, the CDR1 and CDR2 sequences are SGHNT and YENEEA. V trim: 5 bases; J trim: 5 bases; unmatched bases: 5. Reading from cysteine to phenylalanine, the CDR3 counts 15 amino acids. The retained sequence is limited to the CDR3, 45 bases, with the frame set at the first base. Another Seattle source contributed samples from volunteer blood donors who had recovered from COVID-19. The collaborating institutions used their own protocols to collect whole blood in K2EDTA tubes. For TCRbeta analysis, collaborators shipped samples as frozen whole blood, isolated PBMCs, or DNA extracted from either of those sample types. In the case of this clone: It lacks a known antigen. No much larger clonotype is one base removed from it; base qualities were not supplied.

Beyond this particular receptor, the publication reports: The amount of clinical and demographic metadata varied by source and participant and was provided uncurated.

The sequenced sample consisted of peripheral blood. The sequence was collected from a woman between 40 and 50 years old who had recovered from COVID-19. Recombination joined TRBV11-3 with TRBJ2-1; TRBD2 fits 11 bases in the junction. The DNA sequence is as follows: TGTGCCAGCAGCGTAGCGGGGGGGCCCCACAATGAGCAGTTCTTC. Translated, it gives CASSVAGGPHNEQFF.